This T cell receptor (beta chain) was profiled in a study of OX40 agonist ivuxolimab in advanced cancers. Method: immunoSEQ multiplex PCR; TCRdb's copy keeps in-frame clones and lacks some. This sample has some 15,000 clones, with about 75% found just once. Per the germline V gene, CDR1 is LNHNV and CDR2 is YYDKDF (reference sequence). The V end lost 3 bases, the J end lost 1 base, and 15 bases lay between the germline ends. The CDR3 contains 17 residues. The specimen comprised CD4+ or CD8+ T cells sorted from blood, sampled in a trial of the OX40 agonist ivuxolimab. The rearrangement joins TRBV15 to TRBJ1-4; D is ambiguous. The clonotype comes from an adult with an advanced solid tumor such as melanoma, head and neck, liver or kidney cancer. CDR3 sequence (DNA): TGTGCCACCAGCAGCCAGAAACAGTGGGGAACTAATGAAAAACTGTTTTTT. It codes for CATSSQKQWGTNEKLFF.